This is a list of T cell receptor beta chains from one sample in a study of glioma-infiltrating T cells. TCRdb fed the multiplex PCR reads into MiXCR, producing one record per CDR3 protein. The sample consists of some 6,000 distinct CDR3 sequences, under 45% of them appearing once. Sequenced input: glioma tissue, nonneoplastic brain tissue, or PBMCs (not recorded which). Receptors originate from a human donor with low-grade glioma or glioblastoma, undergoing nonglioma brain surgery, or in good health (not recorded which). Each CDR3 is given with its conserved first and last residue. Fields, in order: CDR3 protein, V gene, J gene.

CASSFSGGQNIQYF	TRBV7-9	TRBJ2-4
CSARQGPGYTF	TRBV20-1	TRBJ1-2
CASSTRDANTEAFF	TRBV28	TRBJ1-1
CSASSERSGYTDTQYF	TRBV20-1	TRBJ2-3
CASTPPGPSNQPQHF	TRBV6-2/TRBV6-3	TRBJ1-5
CASSPQTGTYGYTF	TRBV11-1	TRBJ1-2
CSASLPQPGQGREKLFF	TRBV20-1	TRBJ1-4
CSVGNEISGYTF	TRBV29-1	TRBJ1-2
CASSSPGQGYNEQFF	TRBV27	TRBJ2-1
CGSSEVRSNQPQNF	TRBV6-6	TRBJ1-5
CSVGGGAETEAFF	TRBV29-1	TRBJ1-1
CASSLGGLGNEQFF	TRBV7-3	TRBJ2-1
CASSPPTGEQYF	TRBV18	TRBJ2-7
CASSAGLQLAQETQYF	TRBV9	TRBJ2-5
CATSGGNSGNSPLHF	TRBV27	TRBJ1-6
CASNDREGGRNTICF	TRBV28	TRBJ1-3
CAWSLARGRSGTDTQYF	TRBV30	TRBJ2-3
CASSLSNRRQPQHF	TRBV2	TRBJ1-5
CSAPGLASYEQYF	TRBV20-1	TRBJ2-7
CATSDGTPSAETQYF	TRBV24-1	TRBJ2-5
CATSSTYEQYF	TRBV24-1	TRBJ2-7
CASSLEGLAPDTQYF	TRBV5-1	TRBJ2-3
CASSLENRVSEQYF	TRBV28	TRBJ2-7
CASSQGPLETQYF	TRBV4-1	TRBJ2-5
CASGILRGRDSTDTQYF	TRBV5-1	TRBJ2-3
CASSRGGGTEAFF	TRBV25-1	TRBJ1-1
CASSLSLAGVVDTQYF	TRBV28	TRBJ2-3
CSAKQGYEQYF	TRBV29-1	TRBJ2-7
CSASDYRRTGELFF	TRBV20-1	TRBJ2-2
CATRDRGVNEQFF	TRBV24-1	TRBJ2-1
CASSSRQGGTEAFF	TRBV27	TRBJ1-1
CASSLVGTPPPQHF	TRBV7-2	TRBJ1-5
CASLTENTEAFF	TRBV2	TRBJ1-1
CASSLYRGLGQPQHF	TRBV27	TRBJ1-5
CSASGPSYNEQFF	TRBV20-1	TRBJ2-1
CSAGRVAAERTDTQYF	TRBV20-1	TRBJ2-3